Sequencing of this T cell receptor (beta chain) was carried out in a study of cytomegalovirus exposure and HLA in healthy donors. Regarding the study as a whole: Immune exposure was documented only through CMV serostatus.

Germline values: CDR1 MDHEN, CDR2 SYDVKM. The CDR3 is 15 amino acids. V was pared by 6 bases and J by 7 bases, with 21 bases between. Concerning this clone: The antigen remains undetermined.

The PCR had 60 Vbeta and 13 Jbeta primers. The protocol was immunoSEQ multiplex PCR, while the TCRdb copy is restricted to in-frame clones and leaves out a portion. The sample holds some 140,000 clones. The V gene is TRBV28, the J gene TRBJ1-1; D is uncertain. The sequenced sample consisted of PBMCs. The receptor comes from a middle-aged woman in good health and CMV-seronegative. CDR3 residues: CASSLPDVGVGEAFF. CDR3 DNA: TGTGCCAGCAGCCTTCCGGATGTGGGCGTAGGTGAAGCTTTCTTT.